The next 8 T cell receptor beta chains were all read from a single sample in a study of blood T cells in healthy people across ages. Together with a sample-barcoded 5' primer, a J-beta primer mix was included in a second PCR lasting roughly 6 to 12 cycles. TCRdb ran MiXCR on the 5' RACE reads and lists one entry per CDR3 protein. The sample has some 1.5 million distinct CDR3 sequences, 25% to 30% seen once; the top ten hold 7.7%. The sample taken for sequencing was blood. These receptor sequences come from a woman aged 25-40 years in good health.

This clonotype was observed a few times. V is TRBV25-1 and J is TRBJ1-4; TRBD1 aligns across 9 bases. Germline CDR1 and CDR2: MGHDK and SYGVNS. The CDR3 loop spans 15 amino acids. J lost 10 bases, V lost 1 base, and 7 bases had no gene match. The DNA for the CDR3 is TGTGCCAGCAGTGAATTCGGGACAGGGACCTTAAAACTGTTTTTT. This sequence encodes CASSEFGTGTLKLFF.

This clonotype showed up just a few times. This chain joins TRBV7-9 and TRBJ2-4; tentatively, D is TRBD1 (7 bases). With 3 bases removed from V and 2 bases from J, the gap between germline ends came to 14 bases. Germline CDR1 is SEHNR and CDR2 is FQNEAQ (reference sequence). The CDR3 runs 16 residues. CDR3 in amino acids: CASSFRQGDSKNIQYF. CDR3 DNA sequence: TGTGCCAGCAGCTTTCGGCAGGGGGACTCCAAAAACATTCAGTACTTC.

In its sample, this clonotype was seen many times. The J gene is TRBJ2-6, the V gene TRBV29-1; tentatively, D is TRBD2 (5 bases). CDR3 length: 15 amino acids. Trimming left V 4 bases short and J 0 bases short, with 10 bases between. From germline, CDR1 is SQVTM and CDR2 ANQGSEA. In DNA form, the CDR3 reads TGCAGCGTTGCGGGATTCTCCTCTGGGGCCAACGTCCTGACTTTC. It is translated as CSVAGFSSGANVLTF.

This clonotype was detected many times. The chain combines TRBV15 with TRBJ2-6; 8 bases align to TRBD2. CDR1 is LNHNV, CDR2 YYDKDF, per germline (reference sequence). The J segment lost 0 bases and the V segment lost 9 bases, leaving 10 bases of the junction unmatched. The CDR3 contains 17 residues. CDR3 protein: CATKQRELSSGANVLTF. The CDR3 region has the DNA TGTGCCACAAAACAGCGGGAGCTTTCCTCTGGGGCCAACGTCCTGACTTTC.

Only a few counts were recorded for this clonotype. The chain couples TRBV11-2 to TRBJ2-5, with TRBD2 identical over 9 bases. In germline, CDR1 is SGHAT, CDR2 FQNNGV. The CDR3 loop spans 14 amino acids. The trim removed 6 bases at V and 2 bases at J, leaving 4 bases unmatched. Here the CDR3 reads CASRKSGGQETQYF. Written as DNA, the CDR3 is TGTGCCAGCAGAAAAAGCGGGGGGCAAGAGACCCAGTACTTC.

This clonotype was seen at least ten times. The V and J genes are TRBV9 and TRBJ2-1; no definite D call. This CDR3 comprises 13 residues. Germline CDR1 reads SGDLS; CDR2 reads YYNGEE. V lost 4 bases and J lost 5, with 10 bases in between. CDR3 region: CASSPPAHNEQFF. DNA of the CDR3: TGTGCCAGCAGCCCCCCTGCCCACAATGAGCAGTTCTTC.

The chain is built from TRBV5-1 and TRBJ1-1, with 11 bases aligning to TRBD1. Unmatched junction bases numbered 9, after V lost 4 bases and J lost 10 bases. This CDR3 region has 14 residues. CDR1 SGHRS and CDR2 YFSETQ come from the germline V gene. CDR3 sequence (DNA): TGCGCCAGCAGCCCCGGGACAGGGGGAATCACAGCTTTCTTT. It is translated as CASSPGTGGITAFF.

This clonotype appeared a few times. This chain's CDR3 is CASSERTSGGGSGIYEQYF. CDR3 sequence (DNA): TGTGCCAGCAGCGAACGGACTAGCGGGGGGGGGTCCGGAATCTACGAGCAGTACTTC. V usage is TRBV7-2 and J usage is TRBJ2-7; 15 positions match TRBD2. Trimming at V came to 5 bases and at J to 3 bases, leaving 14 bases not matched to a gene. CDR1 and CDR2 from the germline V gene are SGHTA and FQGNSA. The CDR3 sequence is 19 residues long.